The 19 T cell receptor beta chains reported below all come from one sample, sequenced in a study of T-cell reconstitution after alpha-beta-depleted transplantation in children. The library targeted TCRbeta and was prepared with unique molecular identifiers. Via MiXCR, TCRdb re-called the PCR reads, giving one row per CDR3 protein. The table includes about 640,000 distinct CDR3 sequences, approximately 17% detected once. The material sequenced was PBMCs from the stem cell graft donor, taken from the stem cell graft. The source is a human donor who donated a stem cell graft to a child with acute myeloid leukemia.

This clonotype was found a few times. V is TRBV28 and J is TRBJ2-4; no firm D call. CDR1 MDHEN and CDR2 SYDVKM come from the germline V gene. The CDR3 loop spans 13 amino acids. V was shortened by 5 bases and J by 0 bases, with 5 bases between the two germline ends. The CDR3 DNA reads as TGTGCCAGCAGTCCGGGAGCCAAAAACATTCAGTACTTC. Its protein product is CASSPGAKNIQYF.

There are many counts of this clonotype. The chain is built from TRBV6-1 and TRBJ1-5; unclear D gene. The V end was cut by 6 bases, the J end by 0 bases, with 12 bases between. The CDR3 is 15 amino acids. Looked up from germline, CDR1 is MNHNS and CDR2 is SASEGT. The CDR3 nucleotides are TGTGCCAGCAGCCCCGACCACATTAGCAATCAGCCCCAGCATTTT. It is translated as CASSPDHISNQPQHF.

CDR3 sequence: CASSHVGSDTEAFF. Here the CDR3 DNA reads TGTGCCAGCAGCCATGTTGGGAGCGACACTGAAGCTTTCTTT. The chain carries TRBV3-1 and TRBJ1-1; D unresolved. The CDR3 loop spans 14 amino acids. Germline CDR1 reads LGHDT; CDR2 reads YNNKEL (reference sequence). Trimming pared 3 bases from V and 3 bases from J, leaving 11 bases between. Full variable domain (rest looked up from reference TRBV3-1 and TRBJ1-1): DTAVSQTPKYLVTQMGNDKSIKCEQNLGHDTMYWYKQDSKKFLKIMFSYNNKELIINETVPNRFSPKSPDKAHLNLHINSLELGDSAVYFCASSHVGSDTEAFFGQGTRLTVV.

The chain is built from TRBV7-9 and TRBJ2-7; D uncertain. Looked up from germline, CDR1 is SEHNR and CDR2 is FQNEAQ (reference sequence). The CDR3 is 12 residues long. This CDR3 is CASLRRFYEQHV. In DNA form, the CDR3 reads TGTGCCAGCCTACGGAGATTTTACGAGCAGCACGTC.

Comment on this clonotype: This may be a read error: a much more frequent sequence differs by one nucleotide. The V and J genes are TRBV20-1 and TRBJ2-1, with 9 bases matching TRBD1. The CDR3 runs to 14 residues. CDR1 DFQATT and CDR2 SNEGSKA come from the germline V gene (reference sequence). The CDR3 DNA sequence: TGCAGTGCTAGAGTCCGGGACAGGGTGGATGAGCGGTTCTTC. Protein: CSARVRDRVDERFF.

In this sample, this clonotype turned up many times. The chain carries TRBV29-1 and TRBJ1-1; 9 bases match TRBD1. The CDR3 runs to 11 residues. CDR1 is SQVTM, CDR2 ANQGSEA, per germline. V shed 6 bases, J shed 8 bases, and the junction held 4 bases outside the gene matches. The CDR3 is CSVEGTGEAFF. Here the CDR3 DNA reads TGCAGCGTCGAGGGGACAGGGGAAGCTTTCTTT.

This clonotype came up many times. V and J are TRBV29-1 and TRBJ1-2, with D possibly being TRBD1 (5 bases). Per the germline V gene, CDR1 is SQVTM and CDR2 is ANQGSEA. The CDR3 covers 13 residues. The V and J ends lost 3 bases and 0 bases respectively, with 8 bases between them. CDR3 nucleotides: TGCAGCGTTGAGGGGCAGTCTAACTATGGCTACACCTTC. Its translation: CSVEGQSNYGYTF.

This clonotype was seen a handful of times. This chain's CDR3 is CAISEKQGAPREQYV. The CDR3 DNA is TGTGCCATCAGTGAGAAACAGGGGGCGCCGAGGGAGCAGTACGTC. The chain carries TRBV10-3 and TRBJ2-7, with 9 bases identical to TRBD1. V was pared by 2 bases and J by 7 bases, with 9 bases of the junction left unmatched. The CDR3 is made up of 15 amino acids. From germline, CDR1 is ENHRY and CDR2 SYGVKD.

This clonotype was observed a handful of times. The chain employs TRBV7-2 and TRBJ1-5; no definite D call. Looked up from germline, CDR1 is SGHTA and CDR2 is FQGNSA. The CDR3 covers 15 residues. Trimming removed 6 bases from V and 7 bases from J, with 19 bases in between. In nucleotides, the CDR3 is TGTGCCAGCAGTCCCCATCCGGGTCCGACCCAGCCCCAGCATTTT. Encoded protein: CASSPHPGPTQPQHF. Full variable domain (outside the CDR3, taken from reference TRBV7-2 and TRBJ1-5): GAGVSQSPSNKVTEKGKDVELRCDPISGHTALYWYRQSLGQGLEFLIYFQGNSAPDKSGLPSDRFSAERTGGSVSTLTIQRTQQEDSAVYLCASSPHPGPTQPQHFGDGTRLSIL.

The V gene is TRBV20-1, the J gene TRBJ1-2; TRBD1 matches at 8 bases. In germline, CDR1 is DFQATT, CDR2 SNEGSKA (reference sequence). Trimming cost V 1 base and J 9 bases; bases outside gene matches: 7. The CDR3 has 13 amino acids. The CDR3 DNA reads TGCAGTGCTAGAGTTTCAGGGGGCATAAGCTACACCTTC. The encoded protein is CSARVSGGISYTF.

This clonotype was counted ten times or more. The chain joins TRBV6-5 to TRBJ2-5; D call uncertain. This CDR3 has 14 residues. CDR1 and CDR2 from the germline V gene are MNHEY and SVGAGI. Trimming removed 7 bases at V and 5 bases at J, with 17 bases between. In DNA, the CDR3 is TGTGCCAGCATTATCGACCAGATCCGGGAGACCCAGTACTTC. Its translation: CASIIDQIRETQYF.

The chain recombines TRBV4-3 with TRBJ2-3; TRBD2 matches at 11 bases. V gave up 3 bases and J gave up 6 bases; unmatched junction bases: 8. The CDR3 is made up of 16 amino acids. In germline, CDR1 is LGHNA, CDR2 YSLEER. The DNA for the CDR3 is TGCGCCAGCAGCCAGAATAGCGGGGGGGCCGGGGATACGCAGTATTTT. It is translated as CASSQNSGGAGDTQYF.

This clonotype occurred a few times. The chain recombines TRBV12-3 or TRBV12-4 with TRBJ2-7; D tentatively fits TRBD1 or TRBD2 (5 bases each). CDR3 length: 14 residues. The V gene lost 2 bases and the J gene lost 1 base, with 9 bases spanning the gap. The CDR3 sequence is CASSLRRESYEQYF. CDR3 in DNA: TGTGCCAGCAGTTTACGCAGGGAGTCCTACGAGCAGTACTTC.

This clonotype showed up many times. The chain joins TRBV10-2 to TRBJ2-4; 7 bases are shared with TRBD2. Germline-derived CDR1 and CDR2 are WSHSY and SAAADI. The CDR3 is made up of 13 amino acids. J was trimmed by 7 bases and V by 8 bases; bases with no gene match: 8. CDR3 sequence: CASGAGPRNIQYF. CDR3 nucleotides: TGCGCCAGCGGAGCGGGGCCCAGGAACATTCAGTACTTC.

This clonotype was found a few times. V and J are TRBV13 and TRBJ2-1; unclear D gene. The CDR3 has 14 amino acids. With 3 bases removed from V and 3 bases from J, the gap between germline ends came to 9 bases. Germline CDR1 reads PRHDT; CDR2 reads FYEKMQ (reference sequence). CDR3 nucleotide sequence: TGTGCCAGCAGCTTCCTGATGGGCTACAATGAGCAGTTCTTC. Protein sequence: CASSFLMGYNEQFF. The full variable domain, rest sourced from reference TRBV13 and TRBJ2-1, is AAGVIQSPRHLIKEKRETATLKCYPIPRHDTVYWYQQGPGQDPQFLISFYEKMQSDKGSIPDRFSAQQFSDYHSELNMSSLELGDSALYFCASSFLMGYNEQFFGPGTRLTVL.

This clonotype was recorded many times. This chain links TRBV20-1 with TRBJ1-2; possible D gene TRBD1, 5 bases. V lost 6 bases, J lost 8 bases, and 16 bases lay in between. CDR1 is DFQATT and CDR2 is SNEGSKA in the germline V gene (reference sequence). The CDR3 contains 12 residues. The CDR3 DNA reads TGCAGTGCCAAAGTAGGGGAGGAAGGCTACACCTTC. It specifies CSAKVGEEGYTF.

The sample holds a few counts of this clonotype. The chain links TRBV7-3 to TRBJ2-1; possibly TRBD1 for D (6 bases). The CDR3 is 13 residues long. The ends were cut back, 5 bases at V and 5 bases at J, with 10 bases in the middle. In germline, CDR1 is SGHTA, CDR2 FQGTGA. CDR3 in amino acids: CASSPQGNNEQFF. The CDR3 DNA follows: TGTGCCAGCAGCCCCCAGGGGAACAATGAGCAGTTCTTC.

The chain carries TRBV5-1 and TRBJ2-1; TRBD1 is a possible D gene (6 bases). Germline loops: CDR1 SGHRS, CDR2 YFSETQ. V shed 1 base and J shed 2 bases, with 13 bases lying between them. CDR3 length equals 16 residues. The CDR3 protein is CASSLSTQGPYNEQFF. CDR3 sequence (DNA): TGCGCCAGCAGCTTGAGCACCCAGGGGCCCTACAATGAGCAGTTCTTC.

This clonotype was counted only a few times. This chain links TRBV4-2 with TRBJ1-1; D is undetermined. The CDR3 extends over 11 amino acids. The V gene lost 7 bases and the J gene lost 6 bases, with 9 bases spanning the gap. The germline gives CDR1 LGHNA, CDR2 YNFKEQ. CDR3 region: CASKSPAEAFF. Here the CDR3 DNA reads TGTGCCAGCAAGAGCCCGGCTGAAGCTTTCTTT.